This TCR beta chain was captured by sequencing in a study of identical twins. This clonotype was observed a few times. Its antigen is still unknown. Study-level points and caveats: Conclusions were based on cross-sectional statistical analysis, without following the same donors.

MiXCR, run by TCRdb on the 5' RACE reads, gives a single entry per CDR3 protein. The sample lists about 250,000 distinct CDR3 sequences, 11% to 15% seen once, with about 9% in the top ten. After removal of 5 bases from V and 2 bases from J, the junction contained 9 bases not matched to a gene. The CDR3 extends over 15 amino acids. Germline CDR1 reads SGHNT; CDR2 reads YENEEA. The source is a woman aged 18 to 35 in good health. Sequencing used memory (CD45RO+) T cells sorted from blood. This sequence joins TRBV11-3 and TRBJ2-7, with 7 bases lining up with TRBD1. In nucleotides, the CDR3 is TGTGCCAGCAGCCCCCTCGGACAGGACGCCTACGAGCAGTACTTC. As protein: CASSPLGQDAYEQYF.